These 11 T cell receptor beta chains were sequenced from one sample in a study of blood T cells in healthy people across ages. For the second PCR, which ran for roughly 6 to 12 cycles, a sample-barcoded 5' primer and a J-beta primer mix were used. TCRdb called the 5' RACE reads again in MiXCR, with one record for every CDR3 protein. The sample has roughly 900,000 distinct CDR3 sequences; around 46% are singletons. Sequenced material: blood. These receptors were taken from a man aged 30 to 45 in good health.

This CDR3 reads CASSIGKLGVGTNEKLFF. The DNA for the CDR3 is TGTGCCAGCAGTATAGGGAAACTGGGCGTGGGGACTAATGAAAAACTGTTTTTT. The rearrangement uses TRBV25-1 and TRBJ1-4; D not certain. CDR1 is MGHDK and CDR2 is SYGVNS in the germline V gene. V was pared by 5 bases and J by 2 bases, with 21 bases between. The CDR3 totals 18 residues.

The gene calls are TRBV11-2 and TRBJ2-5; D unclear. The CDR3 spans 13 residues. Trimming took 2 bases from V and 5 from J, leaving 9 bases between them. The germline CDR1 and CDR2 sequences are SGHAT and FQNNGV. CDR3 loop: CASSLLRRETQYF. CDR3 DNA: TGTGCCAGCAGCTTACTACGGCGGGAGACCCAGTACTTC.

The chain recombines TRBV5-1 with TRBJ2-7, with a possible D match to TRBD2 (6 bases). This CDR3 is 15 amino acids long. The ends were cut back, 2 bases at V and 4 bases at J, with 16 bases in the middle. Germline CDR1 and CDR2: SGHRS and YFSETQ. The CDR3: CASSFGGGGTYEQYF. The CDR3 DNA follows: TGCGCCAGCAGCTTTGGTGGGGGAGGTACGTACGAGCAGTACTTC.

This chain links TRBV29-1 with TRBJ2-7; D unresolved. Germline CDR1 and CDR2: SQVTM and ANQGSEA. This CDR3 is built from 10 residues. Trimming shortened V by 7 bases and J by 3 bases, and 7 bases separated the two germline ends. CDR3 bases: TGCAGCGGCATTCTCTACGAGCAGTACTTC. It encodes CSGILYEQYF.

This chain uses TRBV27 with TRBJ2-2; either TRBD1 or TRBD2 may supply D (6 bases each). The germline V gene encodes CDR1 MNHEY and CDR2 SMNVEV (reference sequence). The CDR3 runs to 14 residues. The V gene lost 5 bases and the J gene lost 10 bases, with 17 bases spanning the gap. CDR3 region: CASSPGGGRVELFF. The CDR3 DNA reads as TGTGCCAGCAGTCCCGGTGGGGGGCGCGTGGAGCTGTTTTTT.

This clonotype was seen a few times. The chain joins TRBV2 to TRBJ1-2; 10 nucleotides align to TRBD1. This CDR3 comprises 14 residues. CDR1 and CDR2 (germline): SNHLY, FYNNEI. Losses at the gene ends were 7 bases for V and 4 bases for J; bases not matched to a gene: 6. This chain's CDR3 is CASNPGTGVYGYTF. CDR3 DNA: TGTGCCAGCAATCCCGGGACAGGGGTCTATGGCTACACCTTC.

The chain uses TRBV4-2 and TRBJ2-3; 10 bases agree with TRBD2. The germline gives CDR1 LGHNA, CDR2 YNFKEQ. Trimming cost V 4 bases and J 7 bases; bases outside gene matches: 17. CDR3 length: 18 residues. The CDR3 coding sequence is TGTGCCAGCAGCCCAGAGGTGGTAACTAGCGGGGCCAGTTATACGCAGTATTTT. This codes for CASSPEVVTSGASYTQYF.

The chain has TRBV7-8 and TRBJ1-5; D is unclear. This CDR3 spans 14 amino acids. Germline CDR1 reads SGHVS; CDR2 reads FQNEAQ. V dropped 2 bases and J dropped 5 bases, with 10 bases sitting between them. The CDR3, as DNA: TGTGCCAGCAGCTTATTGAACACCGATCAGCCCCAGCATTTT. It yields the protein CASSLLNTDQPQHF. Combining the CDR3 with reference TRBV7-8 and TRBJ1-5 gives the whole variable domain GAGVSQSPRYKVAKRGQDVALRCDPISGHVSLFWYQQALGQGPEFLTYFQNEAQLDKSGLPSDRFFAERPEGSVSTLKIQRTQQEDSAVYLCASSLLNTDQPQHFGDGTRLSIL.

The chain couples TRBV20-1 to TRBJ2-5; perhaps TRBD2 as D (6 bases). The CDR3 runs to 12 residues. Germline assignment: CDR1 DFQATT and CDR2 SNEGSKA (reference sequence). Trimming pared 6 bases from V and 5 bases from J, leaving 13 bases between. Written as DNA, the CDR3 is TGCAGTGCCGAGCCCCTAGCGGAGACCCAGTACTTC. Translating gives CSAEPLAETQYF.

This rearrangement joins TRBV4-2 to TRBJ2-5; TRBD1 matches 7 bases. Trimming cost V 1 base and J 1 base; bases outside gene matches: 3. Germline lookup yields CDR1 LGHNA and CDR2 YNFKEQ. This CDR3 comprises 15 residues. CDR3 region: CASSQVTGCQETQYF. CDR3 coding DNA: TGTGCCAGCAGCCAAGTGACAGGGTGCCAAGAGACCCAGTACTTC.

The sample holds a few counts of this clonotype. A clone one base away is much larger, so this may be a read error. This chain connects TRBV11-2 to TRBJ2-1; the D is unclear. The J call is uncertain, as TRBJ2-7 better fits the DNA end. Germline-derived CDR1 and CDR2 are SGHAT and FQNNGV. The CDR3 consists of 15 residues. CDR3 sequence: CASSFLQSSYNEQYF. The CDR3 coding sequence is TGTGCCAGCAGCTTCCTACAGAGCTCCTACAATGAGCAGTACTTC.